This T cell receptor beta chain originates from a study of blood T cell repertoires in COVID-19. Study in general: Samples taken during acute and convalescent COVID-19 were collected in the United States, Italy and Spain.

Original processing notes: From reference gene primer amplification, estimates of nucleated cell counts were derived. TCRdb's copy holds only in-frame clones and misses some; the assay was immunoSEQ multiplex PCR. V, J and clone size derive from that table, while D and trimming were established from the DNA sequence. The sample lists around 180,000 clones; over 75% were seen once. Per germline, CDR1 SGDLS and CDR2 YYNGEE. After removal of 4 bases from V and 0 bases from J, the junction contained 11 bases not matched to a gene. The CDR3 is made up of 18 amino acids. The sequencing sample was made of peripheral blood. J is TRBJ2-3 and V is TRBV9; 10 bases are a match to TRBD2. The origin of this receptor is a human donor with active or convalescent COVID-19. The donor label of this sample is uncertain. The CDR3 loop reads CASSLRTSGRLSTDTQYF. The DNA of the CDR3 is TGTGCCAGCAGCCTTCGGACTAGCGGTCGGCTAAGCACAGATACGCAGTATTTT.